Below are 17 T cell receptor beta chains sequenced from a single sample in a study of patients and donors after allogeneic stem cell transplantation. Each CDR3 protein gets one entry after TCRdb re-called the RT-PCR reads with MiXCR. The sample lists hundreds of thousands of distinct CDR3 sequences, 16% seen once, with roughly 7.2% in the top ten. The sample comprised blood, either unsorted or a sorted T cell fraction (not recorded which). The receptors shown here come from a human donor who was either an allogeneic HSCT recipient or a stem cell or donor lymphocyte infusion donor (not recorded which). It is not recorded whose cells these are; they may come from a transplant donor.

The chain joins TRBV10-3 to TRBJ1-1, with unresolved D. The CDR3 has 13 residues. The V end lost 4 bases, the J end lost 4 bases, and 10 bases lay between the germline ends. The germline CDR1 and CDR2 sequences are ENHRY and SYGVKD. CDR3 in DNA: TGTGCCATCAGTGTGGGGAGTGTCACTGAAGCTTTCTTT. It encodes CAISVGSVTEAFF.

The V call is TRBV20-1, the J call TRBJ2-3, with a weak D call TRBD1 (5 bases). Looked up from germline, CDR1 is DFQATT and CDR2 is SNEGSKA (reference sequence). CDR3 size: 15 residues. The V end was cut by 4 bases, the J end by 6 bases, with 20 bases between. CDR3 sequence reads: CSANPYPRAVDTQYF. In DNA form, the CDR3 reads TGCAGTGCTAACCCTTATCCCAGGGCGGTGGATACGCAGTATTTT.

The chain has TRBV25-1 and TRBJ1-2; TRBD1 is a possible D gene (5 bases). CDR1 is MGHDK, CDR2 SYGVNS, per germline. The CDR3 length is 16 residues. Between the trimmed V and J ends, which lost 0 bases and 8 bases, there was a span of 19 bases. CDR3: CASSEYPPDTAIGYTF. In DNA, the CDR3 is TGTGCCAGCAGTGAATACCCTCCGGACACCGCTATCGGCTACACCTTC.

The chain combines TRBV9 with TRBJ2-7; tentative D call: TRBD2 (5 bases). Germline V gives CDR1 SGDLS, CDR2 YYNGEE. This CDR3 region has 15 residues. Trimming took 3 bases from V and 0 from J, leaving 13 bases between them. CDR3 bases: TGTGCCAGCAGCGCCGGTAGCGCGAGCTCCTACGAGCAGTACTTC. As protein: CASSAGSASSYEQYF. Using reference TRBV9 and TRBJ2-7 for the parts outside the CDR3, the full variable domain is DSGVTQTPKHLITATGQRVTLRCSPRSGDLSVYWYQQSLDQGLQFLIQYYNGEERAKGNILERFSAQQFPDLHSELNLSSLELGDSALYFCASSAGSASSYEQYFGPGTRLTVT.

V is TRBV4-2 and J is TRBJ2-3, with D possibly being TRBD1 (6 bases). Trimming removed 8 bases at V and 0 bases at J, with 9 bases between. CDR3 size: 13 residues. Per the germline V gene, CDR1 is LGHNA and CDR2 is YNFKEQ. CDR3 sequence reads: CASGTQSTDTQYF. Here the CDR3 DNA reads TGTGCCAGCGGGACACAAAGCACAGATACGCAGTATTTT.

This chain uses TRBV20-1 with TRBJ2-3, with a weak D call TRBD1 (5 bases). V was cut by 3 bases and J by 2 bases, with 9 bases left in between. CDR3 length: 13 amino acids. CDR1 DFQATT and CDR2 SNEGSKA come from the germline V gene (reference sequence). DNA of the CDR3: TGCAGTGCTAGCGTACAGGTCACAGATACGCAGTATTTT. This codes for CSASVQVTDTQYF.

The chain links TRBV6-5 to TRBJ2-1; D is undetermined. The V gene lost 4 bases and the J gene lost 8 bases, with 9 bases spanning the gap. There are 12 residues in the CDR3. The germline V gene encodes CDR1 MNHEY and CDR2 SVGAGI. The CDR3 sequence is CASSSPGDEQFF. The CDR3 nucleotides read TGTGCCAGCAGTTCCCCCGGTGATGAGCAGTTCTTC.

This clonotype has just a few counts. V gene TRBV25-1 combines with J gene TRBJ2-2; a weak D match, TRBD2 (5 bases). The CDR3 consists of 16 residues. The germline V gene has CDR1 MGHDK and CDR2 SYGVNS. V was cut by 4 bases and J by 3 bases, with 15 bases left in between. The chain's CDR3 is CASSGQTGKHTGELFF. DNA for the CDR3: TGTGCCAGCAGTGGTCAGACGGGGAAACACACCGGGGAGCTGTTTTTT. Supplemented by reference TRBV25-1 and TRBJ2-2, the full variable domain reads EADIYQTPRYLVIGTGKKITLECSQTMGHDKMYWYQQDPGMELHLIHYSYGVNSTEKGDLSSESTVSRIRTEHFPLTLESARPSHTSQYLCASSGQTGKHTGELFFGEGSRLTVL.

The chain couples TRBV6-1 to TRBJ2-7; 8 bases fit TRBD2. The CDR3 has 16 residues. V dropped 4 bases and J dropped 0; count of bases not matched to a gene: 8. The germline CDR1 and CDR2 sequences are MNHNS and SASEGT. DNA of the CDR3: TGTGCCAGCAGTGCCCCCACTAGCGGCTCCTCCTACGAGCAGTACTTC. Encoded protein: CASSAPTSGSSYEQYF.

This chain uses TRBV28 with TRBJ2-1; 10 bases are shared with TRBD2. There are 18 residues in the CDR3. J lost 4 bases, V lost 4 bases, and 13 bases had no gene match. Germline V gene lookup returns CDR1 MDHEN and CDR2 SYDVKM. The CDR3 DNA reads as TGTGCCAGCAGTTCATTAGCGGGGGGCCTAGAACATTACAATGAGCAGTTCTTC. Its translation is CASSSLAGGLEHYNEQFF.

This chain links TRBV7-8 with TRBJ1-1, with a weak D call TRBD1 (5 bases). CDR1 SGHVS and CDR2 FQNEAQ come from the germline V gene. Trimming left V 5 bases short and J 1 base short, with 17 bases between. This CDR3 is built from 16 residues. CDR3 sequence: CASSPDRLQKNTEAFF. CDR3 sequence (DNA): TGTGCCAGCAGCCCTGACAGACTACAAAAGAACACTGAAGCTTTCTTT.

J is TRBJ1-1 and V is TRBV5-1; D uncertain. Per germline, CDR1 SGHRS and CDR2 YFSETQ. V was trimmed by 4 bases and J by 0 bases, leaving 10 bases between them. The CDR3 loop spans 14 amino acids. The CDR3 DNA follows: TGCGCCAGCAGCCCGGGTAGGGTGAACACTGAAGCTTTCTTT. This sequence encodes CASSPGRVNTEAFF.

There are many counts of this clonotype. The chain combines TRBV3-1 with TRBJ1-5; TRBD1 matches at 9 bases. The germline gives CDR1 LGHDT, CDR2 YNNKEL (reference sequence). CDR3 length: 14 amino acids. Losses at the gene ends were 4 bases for V and 7 bases for J; bases not matched to a gene: 5. The chain's CDR3 is CASSPGTGKQPQHF. In nucleotides, the CDR3 is TGTGCCAGCAGCCCCGGGACAGGGAAGCAGCCCCAGCATTTT.

The rearrangement uses TRBV7-9 and TRBJ2-1; 14 nucleotides agree with TRBD2. With 5 bases clipped from V and 7 bases from J, the junction kept 7 bases outside the gene matches. The CDR3 loop spans 16 amino acids. Looked up from germline, CDR1 is SEHNR and CDR2 is FQNEAQ (reference sequence). The CDR3 sequence is CASSPRGLAGANEQFF. The CDR3 DNA reads TGTGCCAGCAGCCCCCGGGGACTAGCGGGAGCTAATGAGCAGTTCTTC.

With regard to this clonotype: Mismatch with germline at one junction end may stem from a read error. The chain is built from TRBV10-3 and TRBJ2-3; D might be TRBD2 (6 bases). The CDR3 consists of 13 residues. Germline-derived CDR1 and CDR2 are ENHRY and SYGVKD. CDR3 DNA: TGTGCCCTCAGCCCCAGGAGGGAGGATACGCAGTATTTT. Amino acids: CALSPRREDTQYF.

This clonotype was seen only a few times. The V and J genes are TRBV20-1 and TRBJ2-2; D may be TRBD1 or TRBD2 (5 bases each). Trimming cost V 1 base and J 2 bases, with 11 bases left between them. CDR1 is DFQATT and CDR2 is SNEGSKA in the germline V gene (reference sequence). The length of the CDR3 is 15 residues. CDR3 in DNA: TGCAGTGCTAGAGTTCGAGGGGTCAACACCGGGGAGCTGTTTTTT. Its translation: CSARVRGVNTGELFF.

This clonotype was counted between two and nine times. The V gene is TRBV6-2 or TRBV6-3, the J gene TRBJ2-1; no reliable D call. With 8 bases removed from V and 7 bases from J, the gap between germline ends came to 21 bases. The CDR3 has 15 amino acids. Germline V gene lookup returns CDR1 MNHEY and CDR2 SVGEGT. This chain's CDR3 is CASESRVIKLNEQFF. In nucleotides, the CDR3 is TGTGCCAGCGAGTCTCGTGTAATCAAACTAAATGAGCAGTTCTTC.